This T cell receptor (beta chain) is from a study of preoperative IRX-2 immunotherapy in early breast cancer (dated by TCRdb to about 2019). Its CDR3 holds 17 amino acids, cysteine through phenylalanine. Only the CDR3 part of the read is kept: 51 bases, read in frame from the first base. Compared with germline, V lacks 5 bases and J lacks 7 bases; bases without a gene match: 17. Sequences MNHGY (CDR1) and SAAAGT (CDR2) are obtained from the germline V gene. Details on this clone: This clone's antigen is unknown. Per-nucleotide qualities are absent, and no much larger clonotype sits a single base away.

The library was built by means of the immunoSEQ multiplex PCR assay. TCRdb retrieved this table from immuneACCESS and kept in-frame rearrangements only. Not all clones are present; in checked studies, unresolved V genes account for under half, and no reason is known for the remainder. In all, the sample holds some 42,000 clones, and roughly 80% of those were seen once. In total, the top ten clones hold over 1.3% of the sample. This specimen's treatment or condition label, interpreted: preoperative locoregional IRX-2 cytokine immunotherapy. The samples were obtained from a phase Ib study that tested preoperative, locoregional IRX-2 cytokine immunotherapy meant to prime immune responses. Donors were patients with early-stage breast cancer who received IRX-2 before surgery.

Material: lymph node tissue, obtained after IRX-2 immunotherapy. This chain is built from TRBV6-8 and TRBJ2-1, with 7 junctional bases fitting TRBD1. This clonotype originated in a human donor with breast cancer. The DNA reads TGTGCCAGCAGTCAGACCTCCGGGACAGAAAGAGGGAATGAGCAGTTCTTC. Translated, it gives CASSQTSGTERGNEQFF.